A single sample gave rise to the 4 T cell receptor beta chains below, sequenced in a study of immune heterogeneity within non-small cell lung tumors. Template came from bulk tumor genomic DNA, at 500 to 650 ng per sample. Several far-apart biopsies were taken per primary tumor during surgery. Enrolled patients presented with newly diagnosed, previously untreated non-small cell lung cancer and underwent curative surgery. Multiplex PCR with 32 V and 13 J primers amplified TCR beta CDR3. MiXCR, run by TCRdb on the multiplex PCR reads, gives a single entry per CDR3 protein. The sample has under 14,000 distinct CDR3 sequences, 15% to 25% seen once; the top ten hold under 4.5%. The sequenced sample was lung tumor tissue. The receptor set was obtained from a man aged 55 to 70 with non-small cell lung cancer.

In its sample, this clonotype is medium-sized (0.01 to 0.1%). The chain uses TRBV19 and TRBJ1-2; 9 positions match TRBD1. V trimming: 6 bases; J trimming: 2 bases; junction bases outside the gene matches: 10. CDR1 and CDR2 (germline): LNHDA, SQIVND (reference sequence). The CDR3 loop spans 16 amino acids. The CDR3 here is CASRRGGQGSNYGYTF. The CDR3 bases are TGTGCCAGTAGAAGAGGGGGACAGGGCTCAAACTATGGCTACACCTTC.

The V gene is TRBV29-1, the J gene TRBJ2-1; the match to TRBD2 covers 7 bases. The germline CDR1 and CDR2 sequences are SQVTM and ANQGSEA. This CDR3 region has 15 residues. Losses at the gene ends were 3 bases for V and 0 bases for J; bases not matched to a gene: 5. The CDR3 nucleotides read TGCAGCGTTGATCCGCGGGGGAGCTCCTACAATGAGCAGTTCTTC. Translated, it gives CSVDPRGSSYNEQFF.

This clonotype is medium-sized by share. The chain uses TRBV30 and TRBJ2-7; no clear D gene. The CDR3 is 12 residues long. CDR1 and CDR2 (germline): GTSNPN, SVGIG (reference sequence). Trimming removed 1 base from V and 6 bases from J, with 10 bases in between. CDR3 sequence: CAWSERSLEQYF. CDR3 DNA: TGTGCCTGGAGTGAAAGATCCCTCGAGCAGTACTTC. The variable domain in full, with the rest retrieved from reference TRBV30 and TRBJ2-7, is SQTIHQWPATLVQPVGSPLSLECTVEGTSNPNLYWYRQAAGRGLQLLFYSVGIGQISSEVPQNLSASRPQDRQFILSSKKLLLSDSGFYLCAWSERSLEQYFGPGTRLTVT.

Concerning this clonotype: A much larger clonotype is one base distant, so this may be a read error. This chain connects TRBV6-4 to TRBJ2-2; a possible D gene is TRBD1 (5 bases). The CDR3 loop spans 13 amino acids. From germline, CDR1 is MRHNA and CDR2 SNTAGT. V was shortened by 8 bases and J by 4 bases, with 11 bases between the two germline ends. This chain's CDR3 is CASSDIFTGELFF. CDR3 bases: TGTGCCAGCTCGGACATTTTCACCGGGGAGCTGTTTTTT.